The clone carrying this TCR beta chain was recorded only once. Its target is unknown. Specimens held about 0.95-10 million cryopreserved PBMC prior to DNA extraction. Germline CDR1 MNHNS, CDR2 SASEGT. The CDR3 is made up of 15 amino acids. V trimming: 2 bases; J trimming: 7 bases; junction bases outside the gene matches: 8. This record belongs to a study of long-term antiretroviral therapy in people with HIV. Study information: Collection of the earliest samples took place about a decade ahead of the 2015 immediate-ART recommendation. Study conclusions and caveats: Within the repertoire, clones expanded before ART were dominant at all time points. The study lacked data on ART adherence, viral resistance or therapy changes.

The immunoSEQ assay was v3.0, run at survey level. This table comes from immunoSEQ multiplex PCR, and its TCRdb copy is limited to in-frame clones, with some not included. The sample contains some 30,000 clones, about 94% of which appear only once. Sequencing used unsorted PBMCs, obtained around 7.4 years after starting antiretroviral therapy. This chain links TRBV6-1 with TRBJ1-5; the match to TRBD1 covers 7 bases. The sequence came from a man in his fifties with HIV. The CDR3 DNA follows: TGTGCCAGCAGTGAAAATCAGGGGGAAGTCCAGCCCCAGCATTTT. Residues: CASSENQGEVQPQHF.